This T cell receptor (beta chain) is drawn from a study of OX40 agonist ivuxolimab in advanced cancers. TCRdb keeps only in-frame clones here, not all; method: immunoSEQ multiplex PCR. In the table there are around 30,000 clones, approximately 93% of which are singletons. Germline CDR1 and CDR2: LNHDA and SQIVND (reference sequence). There are 15 residues in the CDR3. The V end was cut by 6 bases, the J end by 3 bases, with 18 bases between. The chain recombines TRBV19 with TRBJ2-7; no reliable D call. This receptor was taken from an adult with an advanced solid tumor such as melanoma, head and neck, liver or kidney cancer. This specimen consisted of CD4+ or CD8+ T cells sorted from blood, obtained in a trial of the OX40 agonist ivuxolimab. DNA for the CDR3: TGTGCCAGTAGCCATGACATCCAGGCGGTCTACGAGCAGTACTTC. Protein: CASSHDIQAVYEQYF.